These 29 T cell receptor beta chains came from one sample sequenced in a study of beta chain features in type 1 diabetes. What was sequenced were expressed TCRB transcripts, since all of the isolated RNA had been reverse transcribed. Here immunoSEQ multiplex PCR was the method, and the copy in TCRdb shows in-frame clones only, minus some. The sample has more than 300,000 clones, 7% to 9% seen once. The sample was central memory CD4+ T cells from blood. These receptors were collected from a woman aged 18-29 years in good health.

The rearrangement uses TRBV19 and TRBJ2-6, with D unclear. CDR1 and CDR2 (germline): LNHDA, SQIVND (reference sequence). CDR3 length equals 16 residues. V was cut by 3 bases and J by 0 bases, with 9 bases left in between. This CDR3 reads CASSMYLGSGANVLTF. The CDR3 DNA is TGTGCCAGTAGTATGTACTTGGGCTCTGGGGCCAACGTCCTGACTTTC. Together with reference TRBV19 and TRBJ2-6, the CDR3 gives the full variable domain: DGGITQSPKYLFRKEGQNVTLSCEQNLNHDAMYWYRQDPGQGLRLIYYSQIVNDFQKGDIAEGYSVSREKKESFPLTVTSAQKNPTAFYLCASSMYLGSGANVLTFGAGSRLTVL.

V usage is TRBV28 and J usage is TRBJ2-7; D gene unclear. Germline CDR1 and CDR2: MDHEN and SYDVKM. The CDR3 spans 14 residues. V was trimmed by 5 bases and J by 0 bases, leaving 11 bases between them. The CDR3 loop reads CASSVRPLSYEQYF. DNA for the CDR3: TGTGCCAGCAGTGTACGACCGCTCTCCTACGAGCAGTACTTC.

CDR3: CASSQVGNTDTQYF. The CDR3 nucleotides read TGTGCCAGCAGCCAAGTCGGCAACACAGATACGCAGTATTTT. The V and J genes are TRBV7-9 and TRBJ2-3; no firm D call. Germline-derived CDR1 and CDR2 are SEHNR and FQNEAQ (reference sequence). The CDR3 length is 14 residues. V was clipped by 5 bases and J by 2 bases, with 11 bases between them.

This clone has just a few counts. The chain links TRBV4-2 to TRBJ1-2, with a weak D call TRBD1 (5 bases). V lost 5 bases and J 3 bases, leaving 10 bases between the germline ends. Germline V CDR1 and CDR2: LGHNA, YNFKEQ. The CDR3 length is 13 residues. CDR3 nucleotides: TGTGCCAGCAGCACCCAGGGTGACTATGGCTACACCTTC. As protein: CASSTQGDYGYTF.

This rearrangement joins TRBV19 to TRBJ2-2; TRBD2 matches 11 bases. Trimming removed 3 bases from V and 4 bases from J; junction bases left unmatched: 10. There are 18 residues in the CDR3. Looked up from germline, CDR1 is LNHDA and CDR2 is SQIVND (reference sequence). Here the CDR3 DNA reads TGTGCCAGTAGTATGGGTCTAGCGGGAGGCACGAGCACCGGGGAGCTGTTTTTT. Protein: CASSMGLAGGTSTGELFF.

This clone turned up a few times. V usage is TRBV6-5 and J usage is TRBJ2-7; the D call may be TRBD1 or TRBD2 (5 bases each). The CDR3 has 15 amino acids. The ends were cut back, 0 bases at V and 4 bases at J, with 13 bases in the middle. Germline CDR1 reads MNHEY; CDR2 reads SVGAGI. CDR3 protein: CASSYSSQGAYEQYF. Written as DNA, the CDR3 is TGTGCCAGCAGTTACTCCTCGCAGGGAGCTTACGAGCAGTACTTC.

CDR3 coding DNA: TGTGCCAGCAGAGCACAGGGTGTACAGTTTCAGCCCCAGCATTTT. Its translation is CASRAQGVQFQPQHF. The chain links TRBV2 to TRBJ1-5, with D perhaps TRBD1 (6 bases). Germline values: CDR1 SNHLY, CDR2 FYNNEI. The V gene lost 6 bases and the J gene lost 6 bases, with 18 bases spanning the gap. This CDR3 comprises 15 residues.

This clone was seen a few times. The V gene is TRBV18, the J gene TRBJ2-3; TRBD2 aligns across 9 bases. Per the germline V gene, CDR1 is KGHSH and CDR2 is LQKENI. The length of the CDR3 is 15 residues. The trim removed 3 bases at V and 1 base at J, leaving 2 bases unmatched. In nucleotides, the CDR3 is TGTGCCAGCTCACCCGTAGCGGGAGGCACAGATACGCAGTATTTT. Protein product: CASSPVAGGTDTQYF.

A few counts support this clone. This sequence joins TRBV5-5 and TRBJ1-1; D is ambiguous. V was clipped by 4 bases and J by 1 base, with 11 bases between them. CDR3 size: 14 residues. Germline loops: CDR1 SGHKS, CDR2 YYEKEE (reference sequence). Here the CDR3 reads CASSPHEGNTEAFF. CDR3 nucleotides: TGTGCCAGCAGCCCGCACGAGGGGAACACTGAAGCTTTCTTT. Looking up the rest from reference TRBV5-5 and TRBJ1-1 gives the full variable domain: DAGVTQSPTHLIKTRGQQVTLRCSPISGHKSVSWYQQVLGQGPQFIFQYYEKEERGRGNFPDRFSARQFPNYSSELNVNALLLGDSALYLCASSPHEGNTEAFFGQGTRLTVV.

This clone was counted only a few times. The chain combines TRBV12-2 with TRBJ2-7. TRBV12-2 is labeled a pseudogene. CDR3 length: 15 amino acids. The CDR3 loop reads CASRLASRTPCEQYF. CDR3 DNA: TGTGCAAGTCGCTTAGCTTCGCGGACCCCTTGCGAGCAGTACTTC.

This clone was detected only a few times. The chain recombines TRBV19 with TRBJ2-1, with TRBD2 matching over 12 bases. The CDR3 runs 15 residues. V shed 3 bases, J shed 9 bases, and the junction held 6 bases outside the gene matches. CDR1 and CDR2 (germline): LNHDA, SQIVND (reference sequence). The CDR3 loop is CASSIYRTSGIEQFF. Here the CDR3 DNA reads TGTGCCAGTAGTATTTATCGGACTAGCGGGATTGAGCAGTTCTTC.

This clone was picked up a small number of times. The chain is built from TRBV18 and TRBJ1-5; D gene unclear. The CDR3 extends over 13 amino acids. The V gene lost 4 bases and the J gene lost 4 bases, with 8 bases spanning the gap. Looked up from germline, CDR1 is KGHSH and CDR2 is LQKENI. The CDR3 protein is CASSLGRNQPQHF. CDR3 nucleotide sequence: TGTGCCAGCTCACTGGGAAGGAATCAGCCCCAGCATTTT. The full variable domain, rest sourced from reference TRBV18 and TRBJ1-5, is NAGVMQNPRHLVRRRGQEARLRCSPMKGHSHVYWYRQLPEEGLKFMVYLQKENIIDESGMPKERFSAEFPKEGPSILRIQQVVRGDSAAYFCASSLGRNQPQHFGDGTRLSIL.

This clone came up a few times. J is TRBJ2-3 and V is TRBV12-5; 7 bases are a match to TRBD2. The CDR3 consists of 18 residues. Trimming removed 7 bases from V and 0 bases from J; junction bases left unmatched: 16. Germline V gene sequence: CDR1 LGHNT, CDR2 FRNRAP. The CDR3 protein is CASARSPTSDTSTDTQYF. CDR3 nucleotides: TGTGCTAGTGCCAGGTCCCCTACTAGCGACACTAGCACAGATACGCAGTATTTT.

This clone showed up just a few times. The chain links TRBV5-5 to TRBJ1-2; 7 bases are shared with TRBD1. Germline assignment: CDR1 SGHKS and CDR2 YYEKEE (reference sequence). The J segment lost 6 bases and the V segment lost 4 bases, leaving 6 bases of the junction unmatched. The CDR3 is made up of 13 amino acids. CDR3 residues: CASSMTGSNGYTF. CDR3 bases: TGTGCCAGCAGCATGACAGGGTCCAATGGCTACACCTTC.

This clone was counted only a few times. The V call is TRBV6-5, the J call TRBJ2-7; no clear D. CDR3 length: 12 amino acids. Germline CDR1 is MNHEY and CDR2 is SVGAGI. Trimming removed 2 bases at V and 6 bases at J, with 8 bases between. CDR3 in DNA: TGTGCCAGCAGTTACGTGGGCGGCGAGCAGTACTTC. Its protein product is CASSYVGGEQYF.

This clone came up a few times. The chain has TRBV28 and TRBJ1-5; the match to TRBD1 covers 8 bases. Germline loops: CDR1 MDHEN, CDR2 SYDVKM. This CDR3 has 19 residues. V shed 3 bases and J 3 bases; nucleotides not matched to a gene: 16. This chain's CDR3 is CASSLFWTQAGGPNQPQHF. The CDR3 region has the DNA TGTGCCAGCAGTTTGTTCTGGACCCAAGCAGGGGGCCCCAATCAGCCCCAGCATTTT.

This clone has just a few counts. This chain uses TRBV21-1 with TRBJ2-3; TRBD2 is the table's D call, not checked against the DNA. TRBV21-1 is reported as a pseudogene. The CDR3 is 21 amino acids. The CDR3 spells CASSKGGGRTSGRAFRDTQYF. CDR3 sequence (DNA): TGTGCCAGCAGCAAAGGAGGGGGCCGGACTAGCGGGAGAGCGTTTCGTGATACGCAGTATTTT.

The rearrangement uses TRBV6-1 and TRBJ1-2, with a weak D call TRBD1 (5 bases). V gave up 2 bases and J gave up 8 bases, with 12 bases separating them. The germline gives CDR1 MNHNS, CDR2 SASEGT. The CDR3 consists of 13 residues. CDR3 in amino acids: CASSEFTEGGYTF. The CDR3 DNA is TGTGCCAGCAGTGAATTTACAGAGGGGGGCTACACCTTC.

This chain links TRBV6-6 with TRBJ2-1; 8 bases are a match to TRBD2. The CDR3 totals 15 residues. Germline assignment: CDR1 MNHNY and CDR2 SVGAGI (reference sequence). The V gene end was trimmed by 7 bases and the J gene end by 8 bases; junction bases not matched to a gene: 13. CDR3 amino acids: CASTAGGGSTDEQFF. Written as DNA, the CDR3 is TGTGCCAGCACCGCGGGGGGAGGATCAACCGATGAGCAGTTCTTC.

The table lists this clone with a few counts. The chain has TRBV6-6 and TRBJ1-3, with 7 nucleotides matching TRBD1. Germline values: CDR1 MNHNY, CDR2 SVGAGI (reference sequence). This CDR3 is 15 amino acids long. J lost 1 base, V lost 2 bases, and 2 bases had no gene match. The CDR3 sequence: CASSYGGQSGNTIYF. The CDR3 DNA is TGTGCCAGCAGTTACGGGGGACAGTCTGGAAACACCATATATTTT.

This clone was seen ten or more times. CDR3 sequence reads: CASSERAGLNIQYF. Written as DNA, the CDR3 is TGTGCCAGCAGCGAAAGAGCGGGATTGAACATTCAGTACTTC. The gene calls are TRBV2 and TRBJ2-4; TRBD2 agrees at 7 bases. Germline V gene sequence: CDR1 SNHLY, CDR2 FYNNEI. CDR3 length: 14 residues. The trim removed 6 bases at V and 7 bases at J, leaving 9 bases unmatched.

V usage is TRBV19 and J usage is TRBJ1-2; 8 positions agree with TRBD1. Trimming cost V 5 bases and J 7 bases; bases outside gene matches: 9. This CDR3 region has 14 residues. Germline-derived CDR1 and CDR2 are LNHDA and SQIVND (reference sequence). CDR3 sequence: CASSPDQGAVGYTF. The CDR3 nucleotides read TGTGCCAGTAGTCCAGACCAGGGGGCTGTTGGCTACACCTTC.

This clone was found a few times. This chain connects TRBV5-1 to TRBJ2-1, with TRBD2 matching 8 bases. This CDR3 is 17 amino acids long. J gave up 0 bases and V 0 bases, and 5 bases lay outside the gene matches. Germline V CDR1 and CDR2: SGHRS, YFSETQ. CDR3 DNA: TGCGCCAGCAGCTTGGTCTCGGGAGGGTCCTCCTACAATGAGCAGTTCTTC. Amino acid sequence: CASSLVSGGSSYNEQFF. Full variable domain (missing parts from reference TRBV5-1 and TRBJ2-1): KAGVTQTPRYLIKTRGQQVTLSCSPISGHRSVSWYQQTPGQGLQFLFEYFSETQRNKGNFPGRFSGRQFSNSRSEMNVSTLELGDSALYLCASSLVSGGSSYNEQFFGPGTRLTVL.

Of note for this clone: At the DNA level, this CDR3 is encoded by other sequences in the same sample as well. The chain joins TRBV7-9 to TRBJ2-7; D uncertain. The CDR3 length is 11 residues. The germline V and J ends were trimmed by 5 bases and 4 bases, with 6 bases remaining between them. CDR1 and CDR2 (germline): SEHNR, FQNEAQ (reference sequence). DNA of the CDR3: TGTGCCAGCAGCCCCAGTTACGAGCAGTACTTC. Translated, it gives CASSPSYEQYF.

V is TRBV4-1 and J is TRBJ2-5; 8 nucleotides match TRBD1. From germline, CDR1 is MGHRA and CDR2 YSYEKL. With 1 base clipped from V and 4 bases from J, the junction kept 5 bases outside the gene matches. This CDR3 comprises 15 residues. CDR3 residues: CASSQGDRRAETQYF. The CDR3 DNA is TGCGCCAGCAGCCAAGGGGACAGGAGGGCAGAGACCCAGTACTTC.

This clone turned up a few times. The chain links TRBV10-3 to TRBJ1-1; D is perhaps TRBD1 (5 bases). From germline, CDR1 is ENHRY and CDR2 SYGVKD. With 8 bases removed from V and 4 bases from J, the gap between germline ends came to 11 bases. This CDR3 comprises 12 residues. DNA of the CDR3: TGTGCCATCGCTGCAGGGCGCACTGAAGCTTTCTTT. Residues: CAIAAGRTEAFF.

The genes are TRBV6-1 and TRBJ2-7; D assignment may be TRBD1 or TRBD2 (5 bases each). Germline V lookup: CDR1 MNHNS, CDR2 SASEGT. This CDR3 region has 14 residues. Trimming took 7 bases from V and 2 from J, leaving 15 bases between them. CDR3 in DNA: TGTGCCAGCAAACCCGGGACGGCAACCTACGAGCAGTACTTC. It is translated as CASKPGTATYEQYF.

There are a few counts of this clone. The chain is built from TRBV7-2 and TRBJ2-1; unclear D gene. Germline CDR1 SGHTA, CDR2 FQGNSA. Deletions cut 6 bases from V and 8 bases from J, with 8 bases between. The CDR3 is made up of 11 amino acids. The DNA of the CDR3 is TGTGCCAGCAGATCAAGCGATGAGCAGTTCTTC. The encoded protein is CASRSSDEQFF.

This clone was counted a few times. The V gene is TRBV15, the J gene TRBJ2-1, with 11 bases that match TRBD2. Losses at the gene ends were 3 bases for V and 9 bases for J; bases not matched to a gene: 4. The CDR3 spans 14 residues. CDR1 is LNHNV and CDR2 is YYDKDF in the germline V gene (reference sequence). The CDR3: CATSRDSGRVEQFF. The DNA for the CDR3 is TGTGCCACCAGCAGGGATAGCGGGAGGGTTGAGCAGTTCTTC.